This T cell receptor (beta chain) was obtained from a study of shared clonotypes between healthy human individuals (dated by TCRdb to 2020 to 2021). As for the study more broadly: The cohort comprised two women and three men aged 18 to 49 years. Per donor, three plates each were used for CD4 naive and CD4 memory, two for CD8 naive, and one for CD8 memory. The study deeply sequenced blood TCR repertoires of five healthy adults to estimate repertoire size and the extent of clonotype sharing between individuals. To increase sequencing depth and limit assay-specific biases, different laboratories used diverse techniques to prepare libraries and sequence TCR repertoires. Between about 0.9 and 10 billion PBMCs per donor were obtained by leukapheresis.

Trimming leaves V shorter by 4 bases and J shorter by 5 bases, with the junction holding 5 bases beyond the gene matches. From its cysteine to its phenylalanine, the CDR3 spans 14 amino acids. The DNA shown is the 42-base CDR3, in frame from base 1. Reading the germline V gene (reference sequence) gives CDR1 MNHEY and CDR2 SMNVEV. Using the deep immunoSEQ assay, multiplex PCR amplified TCR CDR3 regions from genomic DNA. Extracted genomic DNA from each cell subset was distributed evenly across all wells of several immunoSEQ 96-well plates, and each plate was treated as a replicate. For sorted subsets, roughly 200 ng of genomic DNA, equivalent to about 30,000 T cell genomes, went into each replicate PCR. Purified libraries were measured with a Qubit 3.0 fluorometer, size-checked on a Bioanalyzer 2100, and measured again with the KAPA Library Quantification kit. A separate single-read 150-cycle Illumina NextSeq 550 flow cell was used to sequence each immunoSEQ 96-well plate. In the authors' own workflow: Because only junctional sequences without quality scores were contained in the immunoSEQ output, filtering matching that applied to full-length reads could not be performed. Sequences were annotated with PyIR, a Python wrapper for IgBLAST v1.9, using IMGT germline references to assign V/J genes and CDR3. Reads were filtered out if the reads had weak V/J assignments (E-value above 1e-6), no CDR3, stop codons, out-of-frame junctions, or ambiguous translated residues. V3J clonotypes were defined as sequences sharing the same inferred V gene, J gene, and CDR3 amino acid sequence. Percentage overlap between repertoires was calculated by dividing the number of shared unique clonotypes by the size of the smaller repertoire. Three approaches were used to assess repertoire richness: RTK rarefaction, the Chao1 estimator, and Recon v2.1 estimates of unobserved clonotypes. Generation probabilities for all TCRbeta clonotypes obtained by the gDNA method from four donors were computed using OLGA. The table comes from immuneACCESS by way of TCRdb, which keeps in-frame sequences with V and J called. Part of the clones is missing from these tables; in studies checked, under half for an unresolved V gene and the rest for unknown reasons. From that table come the V and J calls and clone size; the DNA was used to work out D and trimming. The sample profile shows 600,000 or so clones; approximately 96% of them were found once. The ten most abundant clones make up around 0.11% of the sample.

Study-wide findings and limitations: Naive subsets generally had larger estimated clonotype richness than memory subsets did. Across four donors, about 5% of naive CD4, 3% to 4% of naive CD8, 2.3% of memory CD4, and over 0.35% of memory CD8 clonotypes were shared. Sampling was restricted to blood, and TCR repertoires in tissues likely differ from the TCR repertoires found in blood. The small number of donors limited the genetic and exposure-history diversity represented. Incomplete sequencing was indicated by rarefaction of sorted-subset datasets, despite the large sequencing depth. Based on pairwise subsampling, the degree of clonotype sharing among donors was expected to be affected by sequencing depth. Clonotypes shared by all four sorted-subset donors showed higher generation probabilities than non-shared clonotypes.

CD8 naive samples were obtained by positive selection for CCR7 among CD45RO-negative cells, yielding a CD45RA+CCR7+ population from which TemRA cells were excluded. Donors were healthy HIV-negative adults with no recently reported acute infections or vaccinations. Every donor was a Caucasian adult living in Nashville, Tennessee, USA. Blood was collected by leukapheresis, and PBMCs were isolated by Ficoll-Histopaque density gradient centrifugation and then cryopreserved in liquid nitrogen vapor phase. Analytical flow cytometry was used to check the purity and quantity of every magnetically sorted T cell population. Genomic DNA was isolated from every sorted fraction and measured by UV absorbance on a Nanodrop 2000c. This clone was counted once. Its antigen remains undetermined. No base quality values were provided; no much bigger clone lies one nucleotide off.

The chain employs TRBV27 and TRBJ1-5; TRBD1 lines up with 7 middle nucleotides. The sample taken for sequencing was naive CD8+ T cells sorted from blood. The sample's cell subset or site label, decoded: CD45RA+CCR7+. The TCR originated in a woman in her twenties or thirties in good health. In nucleotides, the sequence is TGTGCCAGCAGTTCCCTTAGGGGGCATCAGCCCCAGCATTTT. It is translated as CASSSLRGHQPQHF.